This TCR beta chain is from a study of beta chain features in type 1 diabetes. Sorting with CD45RO/CCR7/CD25/CD127/CD95/CD27 yielded naive, central memory, regulatory and stem-like memory CD4+ cells. Findings and limits, study-wide: Patients with type 1 diabetes carried fewer insertions and had more deletions at their VDJ junctions. Significant though moderate, a shortening of TCRB CDR3s appeared in all four CD4+ subsets of Type 1 diabetes patients. A greater similarity of naive, central memory and Treg TCRB repertoires was seen among patients than among healthy donors.

cDNA synthesis used the whole RNA isolate, giving expressed TCRB sequences. Clones were read by immunoSEQ multiplex PCR, and TCRdb kept only the in-frame ones, dropping some. The sample includes around 650,000 clones, 9.5% to 15% of them seen just once. The CDR3 is 17 amino acids. Trimming pared 4 bases from V and 4 bases from J, leaving 22 bases between. Germline CDR1 reads SGHTA; CDR2 reads FQGNSA. Regarding this clone: Its specificity is unknown.

V is TRBV7-2 and J is TRBJ1-2; no firm D call. The TCR originated in a man aged 25 to 40 with type 1 diabetes. The sample comprised naive CD4+ T cells from blood. Written as DNA, the CDR3 is TGTGCCAGCAGCTCAACCGGTGGCTATTACCCTTTCTATGGCTACACCTTC. Its translation: CASSSTGGYYPFYGYTF.